This TCR beta chain was identified during a study of blood T cells in healthy people across ages. This clonotype was observed a few times. The CDR3 sequence is 16 residues long. The V end was cut by 2 bases, the J end by 5 bases, with 17 bases between. CDR1 and CDR2 (germline): SGDLS, YYNGEE. A second 7 to 11 cycle PCR used barcoded and J-beta primers. TCRdb re-analysed the 5' RACE reads in MiXCR, keeping a single row per CDR3 protein. The repertoire includes 650,000 to 950,000 distinct CDR3 sequences, around two fifths of them detected once, and approximately 19% sits in the top ten. The chain couples TRBV9 to TRBJ2-1; D is perhaps TRBD2 (6 bases). The receptor was isolated from a man between 60 and 70 years old in good health. Material: blood. CDR3 coding DNA: TGTGCCAGCAGCGTTGGGCCAGGACTACACAACAATGAGCAGTTCTTC. Its translation: CASSVGPGLHNNEQFF.